This T cell receptor beta chain was documented in a study of shared clonotypes between healthy human individuals. The CDR3 runs 15 residues. V lost 1 base, J lost 7 bases, and 17 bases lay in between. Germline-derived CDR1 and CDR2 are SEHNR and FQNEAQ (reference sequence). Study observations and caveats: Rarefaction indicated that sorted-subset sequencing remained incomplete although depth was large. How much donors shared clonotypes was expected to be affected by sequencing depth.

Profiling relied on immunoSEQ multiplex PCR, and the TCRdb table lists in-frame clones only, not all of them. This repertoire shows under 1,900,000 clones, approximately 98.5% found once; its top ten account for over 0.3%. This clone appeared a single time. Its antigen is not known. V and J are TRBV7-9 and TRBJ2-7; D perhaps matches TRBD2 (5 bases). The sample was naive CD4+ T cells sorted from blood. This sample's subset: CD45RA+ positively selected. This TCR was recovered from a man under 40 in good health. The CDR3 reads CASSLVPGSSGEQYF. In DNA, the CDR3 is TGTGCCAGCAGCTTAGTTCCAGGATCTTCGGGGGAGCAGTACTTC.